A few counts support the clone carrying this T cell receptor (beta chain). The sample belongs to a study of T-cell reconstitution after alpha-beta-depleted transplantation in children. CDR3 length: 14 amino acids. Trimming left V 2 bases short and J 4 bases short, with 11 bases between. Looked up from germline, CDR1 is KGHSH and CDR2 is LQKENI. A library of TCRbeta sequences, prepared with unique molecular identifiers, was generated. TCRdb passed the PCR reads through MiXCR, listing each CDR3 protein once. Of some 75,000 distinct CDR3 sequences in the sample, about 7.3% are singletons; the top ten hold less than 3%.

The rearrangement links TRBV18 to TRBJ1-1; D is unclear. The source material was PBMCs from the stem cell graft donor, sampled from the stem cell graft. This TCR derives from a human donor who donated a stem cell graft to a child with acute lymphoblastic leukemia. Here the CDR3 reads CASSPGNGLTEAFF. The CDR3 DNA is TGTGCCAGCTCACCAGGGAATGGACTCACTGAAGCTTTCTTT.